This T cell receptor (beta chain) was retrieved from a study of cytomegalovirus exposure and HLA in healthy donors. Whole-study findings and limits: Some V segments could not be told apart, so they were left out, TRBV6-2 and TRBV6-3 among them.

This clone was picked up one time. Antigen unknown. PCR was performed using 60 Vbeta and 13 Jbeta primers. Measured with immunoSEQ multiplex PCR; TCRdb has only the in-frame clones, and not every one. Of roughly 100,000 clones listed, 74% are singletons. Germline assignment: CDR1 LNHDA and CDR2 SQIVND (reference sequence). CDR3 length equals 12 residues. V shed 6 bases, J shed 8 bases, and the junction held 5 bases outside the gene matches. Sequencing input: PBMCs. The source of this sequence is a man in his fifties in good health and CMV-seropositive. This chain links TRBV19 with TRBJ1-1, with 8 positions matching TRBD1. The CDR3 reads CASRLQGVEAFF. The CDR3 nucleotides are TGTGCCAGTAGGTTACAGGGGGTGGAAGCTTTCTTT.